Described below is a single TCR beta chain sequence and its context. Its specificity is unknown. The sample comes from a study of OX40 agonist ivuxolimab in advanced cancers. Study as a whole: As their treatment, patients were administered ivuxolimab, an agonistic anti-OX40 (CD134) antibody.

Repertoires were generated with immunoSEQ multiplex PCR, while TCRdb's copy carries only in-frame clones and drops some. Of 50,000 to 75,000 clones listed, 80% to 90% are singletons. Findings of the study overall: Some of the nonresponding patients also showed low levels of normalized T-cell clonal expansion.

The sequencing used CD4+ or CD8+ T cells sorted from blood, collected in a trial of the OX40 agonist ivuxolimab. The sequence was collected from an adult with an advanced solid tumor such as melanoma, head and neck, liver or kidney cancer.

CDR3 region: CASSLTGKSTDTQYF. The CDR3 coding sequence is TGTGCCAGCAGCTTGACTGGAAAAAGCACAGATACGCAGTATTTT. J is TRBJ2-3 and V is TRBV5-4; D unresolved. V lost 1 base and J lost 0, with 9 bases in between. The V gene's germline CDR1 is SGHNT and CDR2 YYREEE (reference sequence). The CDR3 is 15 residues long.